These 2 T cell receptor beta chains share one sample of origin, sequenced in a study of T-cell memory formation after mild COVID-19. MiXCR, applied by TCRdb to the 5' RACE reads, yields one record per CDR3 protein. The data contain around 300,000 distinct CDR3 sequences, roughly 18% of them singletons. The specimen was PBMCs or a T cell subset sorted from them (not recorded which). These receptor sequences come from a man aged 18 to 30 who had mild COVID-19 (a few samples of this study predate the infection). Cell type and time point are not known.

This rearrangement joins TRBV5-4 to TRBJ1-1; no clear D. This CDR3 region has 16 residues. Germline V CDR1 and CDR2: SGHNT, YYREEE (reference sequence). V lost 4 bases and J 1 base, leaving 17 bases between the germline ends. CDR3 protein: CASSRFDRVTNTEAFF. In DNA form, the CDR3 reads TGTGCCAGCAGCCGTTTCGACCGCGTTACGAACACTGAAGCTTTCTTT.

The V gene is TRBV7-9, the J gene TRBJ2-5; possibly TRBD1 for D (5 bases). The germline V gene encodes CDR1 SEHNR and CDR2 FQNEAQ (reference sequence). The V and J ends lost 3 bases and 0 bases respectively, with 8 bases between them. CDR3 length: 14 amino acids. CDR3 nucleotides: TGTGCCAGCAGCTTCAGACAGAACCAAGAGACCCAGTACTTC. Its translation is CASSFRQNQETQYF.